The entry below gives a single T cell receptor (beta chain) sequence along with its context. Its target is not known. This entry is derived from a study of response to subunit inactivated influenza vaccine. CDR3 size: 17 residues. V lost 4 bases to trimming and J lost 1 base, with 17 bases between them. Germline loops: CDR1 SGHDT, CDR2 YYEEEE. MiXCR, run by TCRdb on the RT-PCR reads, gives a single entry per CDR3 protein. The sample gives around 520,000 distinct CDR3 sequences, approximately 24% of which show up once; 1.5% to 2% is in the top ten. Findings of the study overall: A suggestion made by the authors is that each seasonal influenza vaccination recruits few new T cells.

The clonotype was recovered from a man aged 50-59 years who received an inactivated influenza vaccine. The chain employs TRBV5-6 and TRBJ2-2, with D tentatively TRBD1 or TRBD2 (7 bases each). The sample consisted of CD4+ T cells sorted from PBMCs, taken around 5 days after vaccination. The CDR3 loop is CASSTQGKRGNTGELFF. As DNA, the CDR3 is TGTGCCAGCAGCACACAGGGGAAGCGGGGGAACACCGGGGAGCTGTTTTTT.